This T cell receptor (beta chain) was found in a study of cytomegalovirus exposure and HLA in healthy donors. Study observations and caveats: Certain sequence variants were highly shared and formed a cluster, and this cluster was likely a sequencing artifact. Reports indicated that the classifier achieved high specificity and sensitivity in diagnosing cytomegalovirus status. Across HLA loci, a later analysis found differing TCR association rates, with DRB1 most and HLA-C fewest. The records held CMV serostatus as the only immune exposure information.

PCR primers comprised 60 Vbeta and 13 Jbeta primers. Assay: immunoSEQ multiplex PCR; the TCRdb copy retains only in-frame clones and omits some. The data show tens of thousands of clones, with less than 80% seen just once and roughly 21% held by the top ten. With regard to this clone: Its antigen is still unknown.

The receptor was isolated from a woman aged 45-59 years in good health and CMV-seropositive. Sequenced sample: PBMCs.

CDR3 amino acids: CASSVSTGTGLNSPLHF. The CDR3 DNA reads TGTGCCAGCAGTGTATCGACCGGGACAGGGCTTAATTCACCCCTCCACTTT. This chain links TRBV2 with TRBJ1-6, with 9 bases lining up with TRBD1. Germline assignment: CDR1 SNHLY and CDR2 FYNNEI. The CDR3 is made up of 17 amino acids. With 4 bases clipped from V and 6 bases from J, the junction kept 10 bases outside the gene matches.